Below, one T cell receptor (beta chain) is given with its context. Its antigen is not identified. The sample has other DNA sequences that encode this CDR3 too. This sample is part of a study of shared clonotypes between healthy human individuals. Points from the study as a whole: With four donors compared, approximately 5.5% of naive CD4 clonotypes were shared.

The CDR3 is made up of 15 amino acids. From germline, CDR1 is SNHLY and CDR2 FYNNEI. V shed 3 bases and J 0 bases; nucleotides not matched to a gene: 4. TCRdb's table, derived via immunoSEQ multiplex PCR, lists solely in-frame clones and lacks some. Of 2 million to 2.5 million clones listed, almost 96% are singletons. Naive CD4+ cells were CD45RA-selected; the remaining cells were memory. The V call is TRBV2, the J call TRBJ2-5, with 7 bases identical to TRBD2. The sample comprised naive CD4+ T cells sorted from blood. Subset described: CD45RA+ positively selected. This receptor was obtained from a man aged 18 to 30 in good health. CDR3 DNA: TGTGCCAGCAGTGATCGGCTAGCGGACCAAGAGACCCAGTACTTC. Translation gives CASSDRLADQETQYF.